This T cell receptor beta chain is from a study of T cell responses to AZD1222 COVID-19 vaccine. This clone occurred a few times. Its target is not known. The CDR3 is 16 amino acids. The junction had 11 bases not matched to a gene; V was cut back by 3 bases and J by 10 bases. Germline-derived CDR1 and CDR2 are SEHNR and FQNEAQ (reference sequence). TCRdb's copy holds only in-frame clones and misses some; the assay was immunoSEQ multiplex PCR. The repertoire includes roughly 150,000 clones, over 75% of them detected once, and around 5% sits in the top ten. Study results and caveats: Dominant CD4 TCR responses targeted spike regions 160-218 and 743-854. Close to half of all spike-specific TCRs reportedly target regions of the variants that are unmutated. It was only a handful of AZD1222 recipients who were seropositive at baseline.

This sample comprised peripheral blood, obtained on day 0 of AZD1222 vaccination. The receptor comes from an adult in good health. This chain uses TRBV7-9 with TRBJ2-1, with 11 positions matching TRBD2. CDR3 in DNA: TGTGCCAGCAGCTTGGTAGCGGGGGGGCTATCCACCGAGCAGTTCTTC. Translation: CASSLVAGGLSTEQFF.